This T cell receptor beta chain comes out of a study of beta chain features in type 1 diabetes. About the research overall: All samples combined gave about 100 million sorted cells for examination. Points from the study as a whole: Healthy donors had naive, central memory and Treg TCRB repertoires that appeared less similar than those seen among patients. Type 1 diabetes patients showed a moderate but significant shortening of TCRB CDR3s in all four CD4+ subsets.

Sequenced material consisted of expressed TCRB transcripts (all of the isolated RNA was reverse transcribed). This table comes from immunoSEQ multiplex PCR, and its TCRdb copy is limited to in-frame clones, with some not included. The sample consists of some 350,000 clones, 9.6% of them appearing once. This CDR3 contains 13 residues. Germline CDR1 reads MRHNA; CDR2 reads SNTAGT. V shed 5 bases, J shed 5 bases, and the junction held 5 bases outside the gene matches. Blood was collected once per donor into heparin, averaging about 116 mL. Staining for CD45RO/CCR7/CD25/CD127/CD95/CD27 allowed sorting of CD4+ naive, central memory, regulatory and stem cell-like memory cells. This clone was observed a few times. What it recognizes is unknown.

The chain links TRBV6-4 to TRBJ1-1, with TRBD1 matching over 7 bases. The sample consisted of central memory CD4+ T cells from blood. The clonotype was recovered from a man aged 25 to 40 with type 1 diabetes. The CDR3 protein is CASSSQGGTEAFF. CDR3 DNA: TGTGCCAGCAGTTCTCAGGGGGGTACTGAAGCTTTCTTT.